This T cell receptor beta chain was identified in a study of tumor and adjacent non-tumor tissue in lung cancer (dated by TCRdb to between 2018 and 2020). With respect to the entire study: By cancer type, the cohort comprised 12 adenocarcinoma patients, a couple of squamous cell carcinoma patients and 1 small cell lung cancer patient. Ages among the roughly 15 patients ranged from roughly 30 to 85 years, there were around ten men and 5 women, and disease was at TNM stage I to III. In total, sequencing yielded under 150 million productive TCRbeta reads, which works out to an average of about 4.2 million reads per sample. Using bulk TCRbeta repertoires from 15 lung cancer patients, the study set lung tumor tissue side by side with matched distant non-tumor lung tissue. Some 30 paired specimens, one tumor and one normal lung sample per patient, were profiled by TCRbeta CDR3 sequencing. Paper-wide results and their limitations: Only approximately 14 patients were included in the cohort, and the need for larger samples and more detailed clinical data was noted by the authors. TCR diversity was significantly higher in younger patients, and higher tumor TCR diversity was associated with shorter overall and disease-free survival. Neither the sequencing platform nor unique molecular identifiers are mentioned in the methods. The top 100 clones made up a significantly larger cumulative share of the repertoire in normal lung than in tumor tissue. Because peripheral blood was not sequenced, the blood TCRbeta repertoires of the lung cancer patients in the study went unexamined. TCR diversity (inverse Simpson) was significantly higher in tumor than in normal lung tissue (roughly 430 vs 170, P = 0.0075, Mann-Whitney U test).

According to the germline V gene, CDR1 reads SGHNT and CDR2 reads YENEEA. The CDR3, cysteine through phenylalanine, is 14 amino acids long. The sequence is cut down to CDR3 DNA, 42 bases in frame from base 1. On this clonotype: Its antigen is currently not known. The junction departs from germline at one end; a sequencing error may be responsible.

RNA was isolated from bulk, unsorted tissue, and RNA quality was assessed with a NanoDrop ND-1000 and an Agilent 2100. All donors had newly diagnosed lung cancer, had not received prior chemotherapy, and were admitted for thoracic surgery in China between August and November 2014. Patients who had received previous radiotherapy or chemotherapy, or who had another concurrent cancer, were excluded from the study. Surgical tissue pieces of about 1-2 cm3 were preserved in RNAlater solution and were kept at -80 degrees C until use. Libraries were built with multiplex PCR. The instrument given in TCRdb is Illumina HiSeq 2500. TCRbeta libraries were constructed through three rounds of nested PCR with primers (Table S4) according to protocols adapted from ARM-PCR. PCR products of 200-500 bp were gel-excised and purified with the QIAquick gel extraction kit before sequencing. In the paper's pipeline: Trimmomatic was used to clean the reads, FLASH merged the cleaned reads into complete CDR3 sequences, and MiTCR assigned the sequences to V(D)J germline segments. VDJtools was used to compute clonal diversity as the inverse Simpson's index. Productive reads were defined as in-frame sequences without a premature stop codon. TCRdb took the public reads, trimmed them with fastp at Q25, ran MiXCR for clone calling and kept in-frame beta chains. Entries that share a CDR3 protein sequence are merged under the most common genes and DNA. The V and J calls reflect TCRdb's pipeline rather than the authors' work. Across this sample there are approximately 110,000 distinct CDR3 sequences, with about 75% seen only once. Of the sample, 35% to 40% is held by the ten largest clones.

The chain links TRBV11-3 with TRBJ2-7; a tentative D call is TRBD2 (5 bases match). The TCR originated in a woman between 55 and 75 years old with non-small cell lung cancer. The sequenced sample consisted of lung tumor tissue. The CDR3 has the sequence CASSLESGTCERYF. The DNA sequence is given as TGTGCCAGCAGCTTAGAATCGGGAACCTGCGAGCGGTACTTC.